A selection of T cell receptor beta chains follows, all from one sample in a study of shared clonotypes between healthy human individuals. Some clones are missing from TCRdb's copy, which holds only in-frame ones; the method was immunoSEQ multiplex PCR. The sample yields about 1,800,000 clones, about 95% seen once. Sequenced material: naive CD8+ T cells sorted from blood. These TCRs come from a man between 18 and 35 years old in good health. Each CDR3 is given with its conserved first and last residue. Fields, in order: J gene, D gene, clone size, V gene, CDR3 DNA, CDR3 protein. A D gene is named only where the DNA matches it firmly. The size of a clone is reported for some rows only, either as once, few or many, or as a class for expanded clones.

J: TRBJ2-7; D: NA; size: NA; V: TRBV27; DNA: TGTGCCAGCAGTTTAACAGGAGCGATTCAGGGGGAGCAGTACTTC; CDR3: CASSLTGAIQGEQYF
J: TRBJ1-4; D: NA; size: NA; V: TRBV5-6; DNA: TGTGCCAGCAGCTTGTTTAACGGAGATGAAAAACTGTTTTTT; CDR3: CASSLFNGDEKLFF
J: TRBJ1-1; D: TRBD1; size: NA; V: TRBV7-9; DNA: TGTGCCAGCAGCATATCCGGAGGGGGCCTCGGCACTGAAGCTTTCTTT; CDR3: CASSISGGGLGTEAFF
J: TRBJ2-5; D: NA; size: NA; V: TRBV7-9; DNA: TGTGCCAGCAGCCCTTGGGGGGAGACCCAGTACTTC; CDR3: CASSPWGETQYF
J: TRBJ2-7; D: NA; size: NA; V: TRBV5-1; DNA: TGCGCCAGCAGGGCGGGGTCGAGCTCCTACGAGCAGTACTTC; CDR3: CASRAGSSSYEQYF
J: TRBJ2-7; D: NA; size: NA; V: TRBV4-1; DNA: TGCGCCAGCAGCCAAGATCAGTTAGGGGGGAACTCCTACGAGCAGTACTTC; CDR3: CASSQDQLGGNSYEQYF
J: TRBJ1-1; D: TRBD1; size: NA; V: TRBV7-9; DNA: TGTGCCAGTGGACAGGCCATGAACACTGAAGCTTTCTTT; CDR3: CASGQAMNTEAFF
J: TRBJ2-7; D: TRBD2; size: NA; V: TRBV5-1; DNA: TGCGCCAGCAGCTTGGGGCAGGGAGGGAGGAATCTCGGCTACGAGCAGTACTTC; CDR3: CASSLGQGGRNLGYEQYF
J: TRBJ2-1; D: NA; size: NA; V: TRBV21-1; DNA: TGTGCCAGCAGCAAAGAAAAGGCTCCCTCCTACAATGAGCAGTTCTTC; CDR3: CASSKEKAPSYNEQFF
J: TRBJ2-7; D: NA; size: NA; V: TRBV5-6; DNA: TGTGCCAGCAGCTCAGCAGGGGATTTCTACGAGCAGTACTTC; CDR3: CASSSAGDFYEQYF
J: TRBJ1-1; D: TRBD1; size: NA; V: TRBV5-6; DNA: TGTGCCAGCAGCAGCACAGAGGGGGCGATGAACACTGAAGCTTTCTTT; CDR3: CASSSTEGAMNTEAFF
J: TRBJ1-1; D: NA; size: NA; V: TRBV6-5; DNA: TGTGCCAGCAAATACGGCGGGGGCACTGAAGCTTTCTTT; CDR3: CASKYGGGTEAFF
J: TRBJ2-6; D: NA; size: NA; V: TRBV27; DNA: TGTGCCAGCAGCCTGCTGCTTGGGACTGGGGCCAACGTCCTGACTTTC; CDR3: CASSLLLGTGANVLTF
J: TRBJ1-1; D: NA; size: NA; V: TRBV27; DNA: TGTGCCAGCGCGGGAGGGTTAGGTTTTGATGAAGCTTTCTTT; CDR3: CASAGGLGFDEAFF
J: TRBJ1-4; D: NA; size: NA; V: TRBV7-9; DNA: TGTGCCAGCAGCGGCGGGTTCATAGAGACTAATGAAAAACTGTTTTTT; CDR3: CASSGGFIETNEKLFF
J: TRBJ2-1; D: TRBD2; size: NA; V: TRBV5-6; DNA: TGTGCCAGCGGCCCGAGCGGGGGGGCGAATGAGCAGTTCTTC; CDR3: CASGPSGGANEQFF
J: TRBJ1-6; D: NA; size: NA; V: TRBV10-2; DNA: TGCGCCAGCAGTGAGTCGACAGCTTCCTATAATTCACCCCTCCACTTT; CDR3: CASSESTASYNSPLHF
J: TRBJ1-2; D: NA; size: NA; V: TRBV5-6; DNA: TGTGCCAGCAGCTTCGGCAGTAACTATGGCTACACCTTC; CDR3: CASSFGSNYGYTF
J: TRBJ2-7; D: TRBD1; size: once; V: TRBV28; DNA: TGTGCCAGCACCAAATCCGGACAGGTGGCCTACGAGCAGTACTTC; CDR3: CASTKSGQVAYEQYF